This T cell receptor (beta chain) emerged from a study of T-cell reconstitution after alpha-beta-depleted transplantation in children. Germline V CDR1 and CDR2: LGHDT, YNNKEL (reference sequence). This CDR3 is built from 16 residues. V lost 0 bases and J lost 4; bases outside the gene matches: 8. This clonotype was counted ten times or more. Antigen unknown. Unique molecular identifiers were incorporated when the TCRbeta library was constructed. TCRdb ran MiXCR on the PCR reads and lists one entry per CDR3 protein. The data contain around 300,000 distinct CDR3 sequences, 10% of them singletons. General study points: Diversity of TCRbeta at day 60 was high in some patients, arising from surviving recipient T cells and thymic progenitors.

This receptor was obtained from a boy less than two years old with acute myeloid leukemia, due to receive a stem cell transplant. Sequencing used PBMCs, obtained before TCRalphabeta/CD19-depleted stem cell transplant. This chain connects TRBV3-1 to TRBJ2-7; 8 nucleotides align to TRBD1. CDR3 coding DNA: TGTGCCAGCAGCCAAGATTCAGGGGGCAAGGGTTACGAGCAGTACTTC. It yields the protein CASSQDSGGKGYEQYF.